These 9 T cell receptor beta chains came from one sample sequenced in a study of identical twins listed by TCRdb under 2016. Libraries were made using 5' RACE. TCRdb lists the instrument as Illumina HiSeq 2000. TCRdb itself trimmed the public reads at Q25 with fastp, ran MiXCR and retained productive beta chains. Rows are unified per CDR3 protein, each entry keeping the most common DNA and genes. The sample table lists 250,000 or so distinct CDR3 sequences, approximately 6.8% of them with a count of one. The ten largest make up roughly 5% of the sample. The same data also contributed to another study, on yellow fever vaccine responses in identical twins.

Sequenced sample: CD8+ T cells sorted from blood. The receptors come from a woman aged 18-29 years in good health.

This clonotype showed up many times. V and J are TRBV12-3 or TRBV12-4 and TRBJ2-1; the D is unclear. The length of the CDR3 is 13 residues. With 6 bases removed from V and 3 bases from J, the gap between germline ends came to 9 bases. The DNA for the CDR3 is TGTGCCAGCAGCCCGGGTTTCTACAATGAGCAGTTCTTC. It is translated as CASSPGFYNEQFF.

This chain links TRBV7-9 with TRBJ2-7, with D maybe TRBD2 (7 bases). CDR3 length: 16 residues. V lost 4 bases, J lost 2 bases, and 18 bases lay in between. Germline V gives CDR1 SEHNR, CDR2 FQNEAQ (reference sequence). CDR3 amino acids: CASSSISRGGAYEQYF. CDR3 sequence (DNA): TGTGCCAGCAGCTCGATTTCCAGGGGAGGGGCCTACGAGCAGTACTTC.

The J gene is TRBJ2-5, the V gene TRBV4-1, with 13 bases lining up with TRBD2. Trimming at V came to 5 bases and at J to 4 bases, leaving 10 bases not matched to a gene. This CDR3 has 17 residues. Germline V gives CDR1 MGHRA, CDR2 YSYEKL. CDR3 protein: CASSETQTSGRRETQYF. In DNA form, the CDR3 reads TGCGCCAGCAGCGAAACCCAGACTAGCGGGAGGAGAGAGACCCAGTACTTC.

The sample holds many counts of this clonotype. The V gene is TRBV11-1, the J gene TRBJ2-4; D not certain. This CDR3 is built from 14 residues. The V end lost 2 bases, the J end lost 6 bases, and 11 bases lay between the germline ends. Germline V gene data show CDR1 as SGHAT and CDR2 as FQDESV (reference sequence). CDR3 protein: CASSLLVVGNIQYF. The CDR3 DNA is TGTGCCAGCAGCTTATTGGTTGTCGGAAACATTCAGTACTTC.

As for this clonotype: This may come from a read error, since a much larger clone is one base off. V is TRBV28 and J is TRBJ2-2, with D possibly being TRBD1 (6 bases). The germline CDR1 and CDR2 sequences are MDHEN and SYDVKM. This CDR3 has 14 residues. CDR3 loop: CAISLTGSGGELFF. DNA for the CDR3: TGTGCCATCAGTTTAACAGGGTCCGGCGGGGAGCTGTTTTTT.

J is TRBJ1-1 and V is TRBV15; unclear D gene. V gave up 5 bases and J gave up 3 bases, with 13 bases separating them. The CDR3 is made up of 14 amino acids. The germline V gene has CDR1 LNHNV and CDR2 YYDKDF (reference sequence). The CDR3 region is CATSETRIYTEAFF. DNA for the CDR3: TGTGCCACCAGCGAGACCCGGATATACACTGAAGCTTTCTTT.

This clonotype was seen a handful of times. The CDR3 reads CSVPGTVSTDTQYF. CDR3 in DNA: TGCAGCGTTCCCGGGACAGTGAGCACAGATACGCAGTATTTT. The J gene is TRBJ2-3, the V gene TRBV29-1; 7 nucleotides line up with TRBD1. CDR3 length: 14 residues. Germline V gene sequence: CDR1 SQVTM, CDR2 ANQGSEA. The trim removed 5 bases at V and 0 bases at J, leaving 5 bases unmatched.

This clonotype was picked up many times. This chain links TRBV7-6 with TRBJ1-5, with a possible D match to TRBD1 (6 bases). Germline V gene sequence: CDR1 SGHVS, CDR2 FNYEAQ. This CDR3 comprises 13 residues. V lost 5 bases and J lost 6, with 11 bases in between. The CDR3 DNA reads TGTGCCAGCAGCCCAGGGGTTGGTCAGCCCCAGCATTTT. It translates to CASSPGVGQPQHF.

This clonotype was observed many times. V gene TRBV5-6 combines with J gene TRBJ1-1, with D unclear. The CDR3 has 12 residues. Germline V gene sequence: CDR1 SGHDT, CDR2 YYEEEE. The V end lost 6 bases, the J end lost 1 base, and 7 bases lay between the germline ends. In nucleotides, the CDR3 is TGTGCCAGCACCGGAGAGAACACTGAAGCTTTCTTT. Translating gives CASTGENTEAFF.